These 3 T cell receptor beta chains came from one sample sequenced in a study of human T cells and chemical hapten exposure. The study used a library that attached unique molecular identifiers to individual cDNA molecules. One entry per CDR3 protein, called by TCRdb with MiXCR from the reads. The table includes 3,500 to 4,500 distinct CDR3 sequences, over 45% detected once. Treatment noted: therapeutic diphenylcyclopropenone sensitization with weekly scalp DPC. Sample: whole blood, taken before DPC sensitization or 2, 6, or about 24 weeks after (not recorded which). Receptors originate from an adult with alopecia areata. Some clones in this sample may be carry-over from other donors' samples. This table probably holds off-target reads from a library built for another chain.

The table lists this clonotype with a few counts. The V gene is TRBV20-1, the J gene TRBJ2-1, with D perhaps matching TRBD2 (5 bases). The CDR3 has 9 residues. CDR1 is DFQATT, CDR2 SNEGSKA, per germline (reference sequence). With 6 bases removed from V and 14 bases from J, the gap between germline ends came to 11 bases. CDR3 sequence (DNA): TGCAGTGCGAAGCGGATGGAGTTCTTC. Protein sequence: CSAKRMEFF.

CDR3 DNA: TGTGCCAGCAGTGAATCCGGGTACTACGAGCAGTACTTC. Encoded protein: CASSESGYYEQYF. The V gene is TRBV25-1, the J gene TRBJ2-7; D is uncertain. The CDR3 totals 13 residues. The ends were cut back, 1 base at V and 3 bases at J, with 7 bases in the middle. The germline gives CDR1 MGHDK, CDR2 SYGVNS.

This sequence joins TRBV29-1 and TRBJ2-3, with D possibly matching TRBD2 (5 bases). The germline CDR1 and CDR2 sequences are SQVTM and ANQGSEA. This CDR3 comprises 16 residues. Between the trimmed V and J ends, which lost 6 bases and 4 bases, there was a span of 23 bases. The CDR3 region has the DNA TGCAGCGTCAAGATTAGGGCTAGCTGGGCGGCAGATACGCAGTATTTT. Encoded protein: CSVKIRASWAADTQYF.